The 14 T cell receptor beta chains below come from one sample, sequenced in a study of T cells in Graves' hyperthyroidism and ophthalmopathy. The CDR3 regions of TCR beta were amplified from RNA transcripts. First-round RT-PCR of the TCR CDR3 relied on the HTBI primer set. TCRdb re-analysed the multiplex PCR reads in MiXCR, keeping a single row per CDR3 protein. The sample holds about 200,000 distinct CDR3 sequences, around a sixth seen once. Sequencing was performed on blood. Receptors originate from a woman aged 45-65 years with Graves' hyperthyroidism.

The chain is built from TRBV5-1 and TRBJ2-7, with 11 bases fitting TRBD2. Germline CDR1 is SGHRS and CDR2 is YFSETQ. The CDR3 consists of 15 residues. The trim removed 2 bases at V and 4 bases at J, leaving 5 bases unmatched. The CDR3 region has the DNA TGCGCCAGCAGCTTCGGGACTAGCGGAGCTTACGAGCAGTACTTC. It translates to CASSFGTSGAYEQYF.

This chain joins TRBV20-1 and TRBJ1-6; 8 bases map to TRBD1. The length of the CDR3 is 15 residues. Germline lookup yields CDR1 DFQATT and CDR2 SNEGSKA (reference sequence). V gave up 6 bases and J gave up 7 bases; unmatched junction bases: 11. CDR3 loop: CSAVLTGDRNSPLHF. The CDR3 DNA is TGCAGTGCGGTCCTTACAGGGGACAGGAATTCACCCCTCCACTTT.

For this clonotype: The junction departs from the called germline gene at one end, perhaps through a read error. The V gene is TRBV29-1, the J gene TRBJ1-2; 8 bases line up with TRBD1. The length of the CDR3 is 13 residues. CDR1 and CDR2 from the germline V gene are SQVTM and ANQGSEA. CDR3 coding DNA: TGCAGCGTGGAAGCGGACGGGACAGGAGGCTACGCCTTC. It encodes CSVEADGTGGYAF.

This clonotype was found many times. The chain links TRBV30 to TRBJ2-1; weak D call: TRBD1 (6 bases). The CDR3 totals 16 residues. V was pared by 0 bases and J by 8 bases, with 20 bases between. The V gene's germline CDR1 is GTSNPN and CDR2 SVGIG (reference sequence). The DNA of the CDR3 is TGTGCCTGGAGTGTACTGGAAGCGACAGGCCAGGATGAGCAGTTCTTC. Translating gives CAWSVLEATGQDEQFF.

Written as DNA, the CDR3 is TGTGCCAGCAGCCGGGGACTAGCGGGACACACAGATACGCAGTATTTT. Residues: CASSRGLAGHTDTQYF. The J gene is TRBJ2-3, the V gene TRBV3-1, with 13 bases that match TRBD2. The CDR3 length is 16 residues. Looked up from germline, CDR1 is LGHDT and CDR2 is YNNKEL (reference sequence). V trimming: 4 bases; J trimming: 2 bases; junction bases outside the gene matches: 3.

As to this clonotype: An end of the junction differs from the germline gene, which may be a read error. This chain joins TRBV20-1 and TRBJ2-7, with D possibly called TRBD1 or TRBD2 (5 bases each). The CDR3 extends over 14 amino acids. The V gene's germline CDR1 is DFQATT and CDR2 SNEGSKA (reference sequence). CDR3 loop: CSARSGTEHYEQHF. The CDR3 DNA reads as TGCAGTGCTAGGTCCGGGACCGAGCACTACGAGCAGCACTTC.

In its sample, this clonotype is medium-sized. The chain uses TRBV5-8 and TRBJ2-1; D is unclear. Germline V gives CDR1 SGHTS, CDR2 YDEGEE. The CDR3 sequence is 13 residues long. Between the trimmed V and J ends, which lost 4 bases and 8 bases, there was a span of 13 bases. The CDR3 region has the DNA TGTGCCAGCAGCGGGATAAGTGGGGATGAGCAGTTCTTC. Amino acid sequence: CASSGISGDEQFF.

The rearrangement links TRBV5-1 to TRBJ2-7; D not resolved. The CDR3 totals 16 residues. Trimming took off 0 bases at V and 0 bases at J, with 13 bases between the two ends. Per germline, CDR1 SGHRS and CDR2 YFSETQ. The CDR3 loop is CASSLVGGRTSYEQYF. The CDR3 nucleotides are TGCGCCAGCAGCTTGGTTGGCGGCCGGACCTCCTACGAGCAGTACTTC. The variable domain in full, completed from reference TRBV5-1 and TRBJ2-7, reads KAGVTQTPRYLIKTRGQQVTLSCSPISGHRSVSWYQQTPGQGLQFLFEYFSETQRNKGNFPGRFSGRQFSNSRSEMNVSTLELGDSALYLCASSLVGGRTSYEQYFGPGTRLTVT.

In this sample, this clonotype turned up many times. The V call is TRBV5-5, the J call TRBJ2-1, with 10 positions matching TRBD2. In germline, CDR1 is SGHKS, CDR2 YYEKEE (reference sequence). Trimming at V came to 4 bases and at J to 9 bases, leaving 10 bases not matched to a gene. The CDR3 has 15 amino acids. CDR3 protein: CASSHGLAAEVEQFF. For the CDR3, the DNA is TGTGCCAGCAGCCACGGACTAGCGGCTGAGGTTGAGCAGTTCTTC.

As for this clonotype: A read error may be the cause here, since a much bigger clone is one base away. The rearrangement uses TRBV5-6 and TRBJ1-1, with D unclear. The CDR3 is 16 amino acids. The germline gives CDR1 SGHDT, CDR2 YYEEEE. V lost 3 bases, J lost 5 bases, and 20 bases lay in between. The CDR3 is CASSSPATRLSTEAFF. The CDR3 region has the DNA TGTGCCAGCAGCTCCCCGGCCACTCGTTTAAGTACTGAAGCTTTCTTT. The variable domain in full, with the rest retrieved from reference TRBV5-6 and TRBJ1-1, is DAGVTQSPTHLIKTRGQQVTLRCSPKSGHDTVSWYQQALGQGPQFIFQYYEEEERQRGNFPDRFSGHQFPNYSSELNVNALLLGDSALYLCASSSPATRLSTEAFFGQGTRLTVV.

This clonotype was observed many times. The CDR3 nucleotides read TGCAGCGTTGAAGGGGGGGTCGGCGCAACTAATGAAAAACTGTTTTTT. Protein sequence: CSVEGGVGATNEKLFF. This sequence joins TRBV29-1 and TRBJ1-4; perhaps TRBD1 as D (5 bases). Germline-derived CDR1 and CDR2 are SQVTM and ANQGSEA. V lost 1 base and J 0 bases, leaving 12 bases between the germline ends. This CDR3 is 16 amino acids long.

V is TRBV13 and J is TRBJ2-3; 7 bases agree with TRBD2. Trimming took 6 bases from V and 6 from J; bases not matched to a gene: 6. The CDR3 sequence is 13 residues long. The germline V gene has CDR1 PRHDT and CDR2 FYEKMQ (reference sequence). The CDR3 sequence: CASRPTSVDTQYF. CDR3 sequence (DNA): TGTGCCAGCAGGCCAACTAGCGTGGATACGCAGTATTTT.

This clonotype was counted ten times or more. In DNA, the CDR3 is TGTGCCAGCAGCCACCTCGAAGGGAACACCGGGGAGCTGTTTTTT. Its protein product is CASSHLEGNTGELFF. The J gene is TRBJ2-2, the V gene TRBV3-1; no definite D call. Per the germline V gene, CDR1 is LGHDT and CDR2 is YNNKEL (reference sequence). Trimming removed 3 bases at V and 1 base at J, with 9 bases between. The CDR3 runs to 15 residues.

This clonotype was detected a few times. The gene calls are TRBV7-3 and TRBJ2-1, with 13 bases lining up with TRBD2. Germline CDR1 SGHTA, CDR2 FQGTGA. V shed 5 bases, J shed 8 bases, and the junction held 9 bases outside the gene matches. This CDR3 spans 16 amino acids. The CDR3 region has the DNA TGTGCCAGCAGCCCACGAGGACTAGCGGGAGTAGATGAGCAGTTCTTC. Translated: CASSPRGLAGVDEQFF. The whole variable domain, filled in from reference TRBV7-3 and TRBJ2-1, reads GAGVSQTPSNKVTEKGKYVELRCDPISGHTALYWYRQSLGQGPEFLIYFQGTGAADDSGLPNDRFFAVRPEGSVSTLKIQRTERGDSAVYLCASSPRGLAGVDEQFFGPGTRLTVL.